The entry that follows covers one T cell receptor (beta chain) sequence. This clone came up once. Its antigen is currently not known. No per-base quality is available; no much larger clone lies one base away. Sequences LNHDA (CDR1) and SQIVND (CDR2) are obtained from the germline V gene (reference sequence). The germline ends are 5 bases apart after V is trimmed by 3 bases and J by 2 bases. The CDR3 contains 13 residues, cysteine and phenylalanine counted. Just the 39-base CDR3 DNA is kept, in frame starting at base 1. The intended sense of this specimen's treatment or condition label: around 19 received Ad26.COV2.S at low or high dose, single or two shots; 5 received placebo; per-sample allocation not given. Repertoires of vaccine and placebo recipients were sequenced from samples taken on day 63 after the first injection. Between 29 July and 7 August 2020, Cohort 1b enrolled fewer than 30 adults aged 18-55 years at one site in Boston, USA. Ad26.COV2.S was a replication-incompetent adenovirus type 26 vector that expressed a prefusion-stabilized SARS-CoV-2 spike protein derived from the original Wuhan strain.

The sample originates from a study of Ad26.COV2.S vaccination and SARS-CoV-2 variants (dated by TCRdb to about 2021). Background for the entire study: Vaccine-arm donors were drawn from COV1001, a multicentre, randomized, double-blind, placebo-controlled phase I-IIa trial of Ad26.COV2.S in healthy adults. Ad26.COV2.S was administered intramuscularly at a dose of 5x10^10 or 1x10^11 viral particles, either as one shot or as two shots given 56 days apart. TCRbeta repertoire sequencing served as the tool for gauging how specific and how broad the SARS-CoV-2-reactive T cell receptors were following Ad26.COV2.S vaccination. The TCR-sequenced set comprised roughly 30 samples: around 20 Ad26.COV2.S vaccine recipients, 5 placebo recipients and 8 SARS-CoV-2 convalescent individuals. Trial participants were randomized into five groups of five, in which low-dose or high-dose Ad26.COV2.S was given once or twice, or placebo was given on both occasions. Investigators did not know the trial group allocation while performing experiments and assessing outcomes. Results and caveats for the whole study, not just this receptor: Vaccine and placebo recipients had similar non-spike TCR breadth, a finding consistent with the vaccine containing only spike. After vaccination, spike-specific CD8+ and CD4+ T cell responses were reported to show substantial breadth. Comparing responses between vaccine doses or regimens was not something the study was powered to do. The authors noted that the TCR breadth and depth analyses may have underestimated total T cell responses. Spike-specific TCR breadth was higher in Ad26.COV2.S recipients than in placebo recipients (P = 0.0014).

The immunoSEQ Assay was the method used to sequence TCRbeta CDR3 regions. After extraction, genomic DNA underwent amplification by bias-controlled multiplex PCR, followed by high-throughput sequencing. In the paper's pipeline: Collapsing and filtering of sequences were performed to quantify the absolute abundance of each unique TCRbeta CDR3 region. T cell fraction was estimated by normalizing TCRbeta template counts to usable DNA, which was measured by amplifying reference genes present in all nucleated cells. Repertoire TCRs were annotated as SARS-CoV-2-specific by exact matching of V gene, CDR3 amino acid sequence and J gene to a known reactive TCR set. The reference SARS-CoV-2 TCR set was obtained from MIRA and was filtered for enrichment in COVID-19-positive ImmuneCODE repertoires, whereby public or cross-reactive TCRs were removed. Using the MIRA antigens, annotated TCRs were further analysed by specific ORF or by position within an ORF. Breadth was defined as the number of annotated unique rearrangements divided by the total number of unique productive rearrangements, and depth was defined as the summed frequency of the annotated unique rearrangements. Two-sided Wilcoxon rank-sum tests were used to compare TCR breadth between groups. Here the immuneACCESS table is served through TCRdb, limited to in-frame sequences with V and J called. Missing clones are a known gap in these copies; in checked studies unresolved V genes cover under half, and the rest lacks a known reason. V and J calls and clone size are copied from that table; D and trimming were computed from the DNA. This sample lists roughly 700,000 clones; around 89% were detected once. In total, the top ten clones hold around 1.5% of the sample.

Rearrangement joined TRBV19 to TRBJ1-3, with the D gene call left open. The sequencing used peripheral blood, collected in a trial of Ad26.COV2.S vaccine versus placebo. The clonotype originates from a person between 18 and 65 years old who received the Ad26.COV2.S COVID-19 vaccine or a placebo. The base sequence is TGTGCCAGTAGTATTTTAACTGGAAACACCATATATTTT. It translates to CASSILTGNTIYF.